One and the same sample provided the 17 T cell receptor beta chains below, sequenced in a study of blood T cell repertoires in COVID-19. The method was immunoSEQ multiplex PCR; TCRdb's version includes in-frame clones alone and lacks a portion of them. This sample yields 250,000 to 300,000 clones, of which around nine tenths are seen a single time; roughly a tenth belongs to the top ten. Sequencing was performed on peripheral blood. The receptors come from a woman in her sixties or seventies with COVID-19, enrolled during active disease.

The chain joins TRBV18 to TRBJ1-1, with 7 positions matching TRBD1. The trim removed 4 bases at V and 0 bases at J, leaving 8 bases unmatched. Germline V gene lookup returns CDR1 KGHSH and CDR2 LQKENI. The CDR3 spans 16 residues. The CDR3 reads CASSQGQILMNTEAFF. The CDR3 coding sequence is TGTGCCAGCTCACAGGGACAGATTTTGATGAACACTGAAGCTTTCTTT.

This chain links TRBV2 with TRBJ1-1; tentative D call: TRBD1 (5 bases). From germline, CDR1 is SNHLY and CDR2 FYNNEI. Trimming removed 4 bases at V and 1 base at J, with 19 bases between. The CDR3 loop spans 17 amino acids. The CDR3, as DNA: TGTGCCAGCAGTGTCTTGCCAACGGGACTCTCGAACACTGAAGCTTTCTTT. This encodes CASSVLPTGLSNTEAFF.

This clone has only one observation. The chain links TRBV7-9 to TRBJ2-1; 10 bases match TRBD2. Per the germline V gene, CDR1 is SEHNR and CDR2 is FQNEAQ (reference sequence). The CDR3 has 13 residues. V lost 5 bases and J lost 11; bases outside the gene matches: 6. Here the CDR3 DNA reads TGTGCCAGCAGCCCACCGACTAGCGGGCAGCAGTTCTTC. It specifies CASSPPTSGQQFF. The whole variable domain, filled in from reference TRBV7-9 and TRBJ2-1, reads DTGVSQNPRHKITKRGQNVTFRCDPISEHNRLYWYRQTLGQGPEFLTYFQNEAQLEKSRLLSDRFSAERPKGSFSTLEIQRTEQGDSAMYLCASSPPTSGQQFFGPGTRLTVL.

V usage is TRBV12-3 or TRBV12-4 and J usage is TRBJ2-3; D unclear. The CDR3 runs to 13 residues. Trimming left V 1 base short and J 4 bases short, with 6 bases between. For the CDR3, the DNA is TGTGCCAGCAGTTTAGTGCGTCCAGATACGCAGTATTTT. It specifies CASSLVRPDTQYF.

The rearrangement links TRBV5-4 to TRBJ2-7; no clear D. Trimming left V 0 bases short and J 2 bases short, with 6 bases between. This CDR3 is 13 amino acids long. Germline V gene data show CDR1 as SGHNT and CDR2 as YYREEE (reference sequence). CDR3 DNA: TGTGCCAGCAGCTTGGGTCCAACCTACGAGCAGTACTTC. Its translation is CASSLGPTYEQYF. Full variable domain (remainder filled in from reference TRBV5-4 and TRBJ2-7): ETGVTQSPTHLIKTRGQQVTLRCSSQSGHNTVSWYQQALGQGPQFIFQYYREEENGRGNFPPRFSGLQFPNYSSELNVNALELDDSALYLCASSLGPTYEQYFGPGTRLTVT.

The chain joins TRBV29-1 to TRBJ2-1, with 8 bases lining up with TRBD2. The CDR3 spans 13 residues. The V gene's germline CDR1 is SQVTM and CDR2 ANQGSEA. The V gene end was trimmed by 7 bases and the J gene end by 8 bases; junction bases not matched to a gene: 10. In DNA, the CDR3 is TGCAGCGGGGCTAGCGGGCTGAACTATGAGCAGTTCTTC. Translation: CSGASGLNYEQFF.

The rearrangement uses TRBV28 and TRBJ1-2, with TRBD1 identical over 7 bases. CDR3 length: 12 amino acids. Per germline, CDR1 MDHEN and CDR2 SYDVKM. With V trimmed by 6 bases and J by 8 bases, 6 bases remained unmatched. Here the CDR3 reads CASRKTGIGYTF. CDR3 sequence (DNA): TGTGCCAGCAGAAAGACAGGGATCGGCTACACCTTC.

This sequence joins TRBV28 and TRBJ2-3, with 14 nucleotides matching TRBD2. V gave up 5 bases and J gave up 5 bases; unmatched junction bases: 9. The CDR3 spans 17 residues. Germline V gene sequence: CDR1 MDHEN, CDR2 SYDVKM. CDR3 coding DNA: TGTGCCAGCAGTCCCGGGACTAGCGGGAGTATCGGAGATACGCAGTATTTT. This codes for CASSPGTSGSIGDTQYF.

This chain joins TRBV29-1 and TRBJ2-3; TRBD2 agrees at 9 bases. CDR1 and CDR2 from the germline V gene are SQVTM and ANQGSEA. The length of the CDR3 is 14 residues. V gave up 2 bases and J gave up 1 base; unmatched junction bases: 1. The CDR3 region is CSVEQREGTDTQYF. Written as DNA, the CDR3 is TGCAGCGTTGAACAGCGGGAGGGCACAGATACGCAGTATTTT.

The chain is built from TRBV5-6 and TRBJ1-1; tentative D call: TRBD1 (5 bases). V was pared by 4 bases and J by 2 bases, with 18 bases between. The CDR3 has 16 residues. CDR1 is SGHDT and CDR2 is YYEEEE in the germline V gene. CDR3 region: CASSRVPRGINTEAFF. The CDR3 DNA is TGTGCCAGCAGCCGAGTCCCAAGGGGAATTAACACTGAAGCTTTCTTT.

The chain combines TRBV18 with TRBJ2-2; D is perhaps TRBD1 (6 bases). The CDR3 consists of 16 residues. Trimming cost V 0 bases and J 1 base, with 9 bases left between them. Germline V CDR1 and CDR2: KGHSH, LQKENI. CDR3 amino acids: CASSPPRGWNTGELFF. The CDR3 DNA follows: TGTGCCAGCTCACCACCCAGGGGCTGGAACACCGGGGAGCTGTTTTTT.

For this clone: The sample has other DNA sequences that encode this CDR3 too. This chain links TRBV30 with TRBJ2-7; TRBD1 matches 7 bases. The CDR3 extends over 13 amino acids. V shed 0 bases, J shed 3 bases, and the junction held 2 bases outside the gene matches. Germline V gene sequence: CDR1 GTSNPN, CDR2 SVGIG (reference sequence). The DNA of the CDR3 is TGTGCCTGGAGTGTACAGGGGATCTACGAGCAGTACTTC. Translation: CAWSVQGIYEQYF.

V usage is TRBV4-1 and J usage is TRBJ1-4, with a weak D call TRBD1 (6 bases). The germline gives CDR1 MGHRA, CDR2 YSYEKL. V was shortened by 1 base and J by 7 bases, with 16 bases between the two germline ends. The length of the CDR3 is 16 residues. CDR3 nucleotides: TGCGCCAGCAGCCAAGGGGGGCTGCTAAGCGGTGAAAAACTGTTTTTT. Residues: CASSQGGLLSGEKLFF.

The V call is TRBV6-2 or TRBV6-3, the J call TRBJ1-1, with TRBD1 matching over 8 bases. CDR3 length: 14 residues. After removal of 6 bases from V and 4 bases from J, the junction contained 7 bases not matched to a gene. Germline V gene lookup returns CDR1 MNHEY and CDR2 SVGEGT. The CDR3 coding sequence is TGTGCCAGCAGCCCCGGACAGGGTGTCACTGAAGCTTTCTTT. Residues: CASSPGQGVTEAFF.

The rearrangement uses TRBV19 and TRBJ2-7; 11 bases are shared with TRBD1. Losses at the gene ends were 10 bases for V and 4 bases for J; bases not matched to a gene: 3. This CDR3 has 12 amino acids. Looked up from germline, CDR1 is LNHDA and CDR2 is SQIVND (reference sequence). CDR3 protein: CATGTGGYEQYF. DNA of the CDR3: TGTGCCACCGGGACAGGGGGTTACGAGCAGTACTTC.

The rearrangement uses TRBV6-5 and TRBJ1-1; D perhaps matches TRBD1 (6 bases). The V gene lost 6 bases and the J gene lost 6 bases, with 14 bases spanning the gap. Germline CDR1 MNHEY, CDR2 SVGAGI. The CDR3 is made up of 13 amino acids. DNA for the CDR3: TGTGCCAGCAGCCGCGGGGGCGAGGCTGAAGCTTTCTTT. Protein product: CASSRGGEAEAFF.

The chain joins TRBV9 to TRBJ2-1, with 11 nucleotides matching TRBD2. Trimming cost V 5 bases and J 7 bases; bases outside gene matches: 8. This CDR3 has 15 residues. CDR1 is SGDLS, CDR2 YYNGEE, per germline. The CDR3 nucleotides are TGTGCCAGCAGTTCGGGACTAGCGGAAAGAAATGAGCAGTTCTTC. It encodes CASSSGLAERNEQFF.